These 22 T cell receptor beta chains share one sample of origin, sequenced in a study of memory CD4+ T cells and cytomegalovirus serostatus. The assay was immunoSEQ multiplex PCR, and TCRdb's table has in-frame clones only and misses some. The sample includes about 57,000 clones, approximately 80% of them seen just once. The sort gate was single viable CD3+CD4+CD8-CD45RO+ cells for memory CD4+ T cells. Sequencing input: memory CD4+ T cells from blood. The receptors were gathered from an adult in good health and CMV-seronegative.

The chain employs TRBV18 and TRBJ2-1, with 8 bases lining up with TRBD2. This CDR3 is 16 amino acids long. V dropped 2 bases and J dropped 4; count of bases not matched to a gene: 7. Germline CDR1 reads KGHSH; CDR2 reads LQKENI. CDR3: CASSPLPSGGYNEQFF. The CDR3 DNA is TGTGCCAGCTCACCATTGCCCAGCGGGGGTTACAATGAGCAGTTCTTC.

The CDR3 bases are TGTGCCAGCAGCCAAGGAGAGGGAGACTACGAGCAGTACTTC. It encodes CASSQGEGDYEQYF. This chain links TRBV4-2 with TRBJ2-7; possible D gene TRBD2, 5 bases. CDR1 LGHNA and CDR2 YNFKEQ come from the germline V gene. V lost 1 base and J lost 3, with 10 bases in between. The CDR3 covers 14 residues.

V gene TRBV2 combines with J gene TRBJ2-5; no firm D call. CDR1 is SNHLY and CDR2 is FYNNEI in the germline V gene. This CDR3 is 12 amino acids long. V was trimmed by 4 bases and J by 4 bases, leaving 7 bases between them. CDR3 in amino acids: CASSGSGETQYF. The DNA for the CDR3 is TGTGCCAGCAGTGGTTCGGGAGAGACCCAGTACTTC.

The CDR3 sequence: CASGDGLSTDTQYF. In DNA, the CDR3 is TGTGCCAGCGGAGACGGCCTTAGCACAGATACGCAGTATTTT. This chain joins TRBV6-6 and TRBJ2-3; D gene ambiguous. V lost 8 bases, J lost 0 bases, and 12 bases lay in between. CDR1 MNHNY and CDR2 SVGAGI come from the germline V gene (reference sequence). The CDR3 consists of 14 residues.

This clone was counted between two and nine times. This chain connects TRBV2 to TRBJ2-5, with D possibly being TRBD2 (6 bases). The V end lost 4 bases, the J end lost 9 bases, and 15 bases lay between the germline ends. Germline loops: CDR1 SNHLY, CDR2 FYNNEI. The CDR3 length is 13 residues. The CDR3 bases are TGTGCCAGCAGTGTAGCCCAGTGGGGGGCCCAGTACTTC. Amino acid sequence: CASSVAQWGAQYF.

The chain recombines TRBV9 with TRBJ2-1; 9 bases map to TRBD2. This CDR3 has 15 amino acids. V was clipped by 2 bases and J by 9 bases; unmatched bases: 9. Germline V gene sequence: CDR1 SGDLS, CDR2 YYNGEE. CDR3 nucleotides: TGTGCCAGCAGCGTGGCCGGGACTAGCATCAGTGAGCAGTTCTTC. Its protein is CASSVAGTSISEQFF.

The chain employs TRBV11-2 and TRBJ2-3; TRBD2 matches 7 bases. The CDR3 is 19 amino acids. Trimming removed 0 bases from V and 0 bases from J; junction bases left unmatched: 12. Germline V gene sequence: CDR1 SGHAT, CDR2 FQNNGV. The CDR3 bases are TGTGCCAGCAGCTTAGATCGTGGTCCGTGGACTAGGAGCACAGATACGCAGTATTTT. Its translation: CASSLDRGPWTRSTDTQYF. Complete variable domain (other parts from reference TRBV11-2 and TRBJ2-3): EAGVAQSPRYKIIEKRQSVAFWCNPISGHATLYWYQQILGQGPKLLIQFQNNGVVDDSQLPKDRFSAERLKGVDSTLKIQPAKLEDSAVYLCASSLDRGPWTRSTDTQYFGPGTRLTVL.

The rearrangement uses TRBV4-1 and TRBJ2-7, with TRBD1 matching over 7 bases. Germline V gives CDR1 MGHRA, CDR2 YSYEKL. The V and J ends lost 2 bases and 2 bases, in that order; junction bases with no gene match: 9. This CDR3 comprises 16 residues. The CDR3 DNA is TGCGCCAGCAGCCAATACCCGACAGGGTCTCCCTACGAGCAGTACTTC. It translates to CASSQYPTGSPYEQYF.

The genes are TRBV7-2 and TRBJ1-2; weak D call: TRBD1 (6 bases). This CDR3 is built from 15 residues. Germline assignment: CDR1 SGHTA and CDR2 FQGNSA. Trimming took off 4 bases at V and 7 bases at J, with 19 bases between the two ends. CDR3 sequence (DNA): TGTGCCAGCAGCTCCGACCGGGACATAAGGGTTGGCTACACCTTC. Translating it yields CASSSDRDIRVGYTF.

This rearrangement joins TRBV6-6 to TRBJ2-3; 12 nucleotides align to TRBD2. There are 15 residues in the CDR3. The trim removed 7 bases at V and 9 bases at J, leaving 11 bases unmatched. Per germline, CDR1 MNHNY and CDR2 SVGAGI (reference sequence). The CDR3 protein is CASNGRTSGALTQYF. The CDR3 bases are TGTGCCAGCAATGGCCGGACTAGCGGGGCGCTAACGCAGTATTTT.

The rearrangement uses TRBV5-1 and TRBJ1-1; possible D gene TRBD1, 5 bases. This CDR3 comprises 15 residues. Trimming removed 3 bases at V and 1 base at J, with 13 bases between. From germline, CDR1 is SGHRS and CDR2 YFSETQ. CDR3 sequence reads: CASSSWTLRNTEAFF. The DNA of the CDR3 is TGCGCCAGCAGCTCCTGGACACTGAGGAACACTGAAGCTTTCTTT.

In nucleotides, the CDR3 is TGTGCCAGCAGTGCGCATTCGGCTAGCGGGACCGCCCAGTTCTTC. As protein: CASSAHSASGTAQFF. V is TRBV2 and J is TRBJ2-1, with 9 positions matching TRBD2. Germline V gives CDR1 SNHLY, CDR2 FYNNEI. The CDR3 has 15 amino acids. V shed 4 bases and J 13 bases; nucleotides not matched to a gene: 14.

The rearrangement links TRBV5-1 to TRBJ2-6; 7 bases are a match to TRBD2. The germline V gene has CDR1 SGHRS and CDR2 YFSETQ. V shed 1 base, J shed 2 bases, and the junction held 3 bases outside the gene matches. The CDR3 runs to 16 residues. CDR3 residues: CASSLTGRAGANVLTF. CDR3 bases: TGCGCCAGCAGCTTGACGGGGAGGGCTGGGGCCAACGTCCTGACTTTC.

This clone was counted only a few times. The J gene is TRBJ1-3, the V gene TRBV5-8, with a weak D call TRBD1 (6 bases). Germline CDR1 and CDR2: SGHTS and YDEGEE. V was cut by 4 bases and J by 3 bases, with 14 bases left in between. The CDR3 has 15 residues. CDR3 residues: CASSSWTVGGNTIYF. CDR3 coding DNA: TGTGCCAGCAGCAGCTGGACAGTAGGTGGAAACACCATATATTTT.

The chain combines TRBV5-5 with TRBJ2-7; 9 nucleotides match TRBD2. With 0 bases clipped from V and 2 bases from J, the junction kept 18 bases outside the gene matches. The CDR3 spans 20 residues. Germline V gives CDR1 SGHKS, CDR2 YYEKEE (reference sequence). DNA for the CDR3: TGTGCCAGCAGCTTGGGAGATACTACGAGCGGGAGGCAGAATCCCTACGAGCAGTACTTC. This codes for CASSLGDTTSGRQNPYEQYF.

V gene TRBV5-5 combines with J gene TRBJ2-3; D is ambiguous. The CDR3 runs 14 residues. The V and J ends lost 0 bases and 1 base respectively, with 6 bases between them. Germline V gives CDR1 SGHKS, CDR2 YYEKEE (reference sequence). For the CDR3, the DNA is TGTGCCAGCAGCTTGGGCGGACGCACAGATACGCAGTATTTT. It yields the protein CASSLGGRTDTQYF.

This chain links TRBV6-6 with TRBJ1-2, with a weak D call TRBD1 (5 bases). V lost 5 bases to trimming and J lost 7 bases, with 17 bases between them. The CDR3 extends over 14 amino acids. From germline, CDR1 is MNHNY and CDR2 SVGAGI (reference sequence). Here the CDR3 reads CASSPPGLWAGYTF. Written as DNA, the CDR3 is TGTGCCAGCAGTCCCCCAGGGTTATGGGCTGGCTACACCTTC.

The rearrangement links TRBV6-1 to TRBJ1-5; D is undetermined. V gave up 7 bases and J gave up 6 bases, with 13 bases separating them. Germline V CDR1 and CDR2: MNHNS, SASEGT. This CDR3 spans 13 amino acids. The CDR3 DNA follows: TGTGCCAGCACCACCGCTCCTACTCAGCCCCAGCATTTT. This encodes CASTTAPTQPQHF.

This chain links TRBV20-1 with TRBJ1-2; no clear D gene. V shed 3 bases and J shed 4 bases, with 3 bases lying between them. Germline V gene sequence: CDR1 DFQATT, CDR2 SNEGSKA (reference sequence). The CDR3 is made up of 10 amino acids. The CDR3 spells CSARGYGYTF. In DNA form, the CDR3 reads TGCAGTGCTAGGGGCTATGGCTACACCTTC.

The gene calls are TRBV4-1 and TRBJ1-1; D is possibly TRBD1 (6 bases). The V and J ends lost 0 bases and 5 bases respectively, with 16 bases between them. The CDR3 has 16 residues. Germline CDR1 and CDR2: MGHRA and YSYEKL. CDR3 region: CASSQDVKGGGTEAFF. Written as DNA, the CDR3 is TGCGCCAGCAGCCAAGATGTGAAAGGGGGAGGAACTGAAGCTTTCTTT.

The gene calls are TRBV11-2 and TRBJ2-7; D might be TRBD1 or TRBD2, each matching 5 bases. Deletions cut 0 bases from V and 0 bases from J, with 15 bases between. This CDR3 has 17 amino acids. CDR1 is SGHAT and CDR2 is FQNNGV in the germline V gene. The CDR3 nucleotides are TGTGCCAGCAGCTTAGATCTTATAGGGACCAGCTCCTACGAGCAGTACTTC. Translated: CASSLDLIGTSSYEQYF.

V is TRBV4-2 and J is TRBJ1-1; D unresolved. The germline V gene encodes CDR1 LGHNA and CDR2 YNFKEQ. Trimming took 0 bases from V and 3 from J, leaving 8 bases between them. CDR3 length: 14 amino acids. The CDR3 is CASSQDKSYTEAFF. In nucleotides, the CDR3 is TGTGCCAGCAGCCAAGATAAAAGTTACACTGAAGCTTTCTTT.